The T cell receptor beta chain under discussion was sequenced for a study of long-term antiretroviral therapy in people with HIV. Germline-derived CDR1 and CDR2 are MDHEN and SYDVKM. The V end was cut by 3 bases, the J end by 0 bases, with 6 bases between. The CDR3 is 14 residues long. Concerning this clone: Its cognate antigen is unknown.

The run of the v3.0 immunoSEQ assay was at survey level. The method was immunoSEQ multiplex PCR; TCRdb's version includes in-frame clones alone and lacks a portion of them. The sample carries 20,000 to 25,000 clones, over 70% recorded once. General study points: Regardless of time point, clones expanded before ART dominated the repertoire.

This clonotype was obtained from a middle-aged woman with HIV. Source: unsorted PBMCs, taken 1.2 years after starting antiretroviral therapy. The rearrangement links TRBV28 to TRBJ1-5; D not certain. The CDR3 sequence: CASSFTDSNQPQHF. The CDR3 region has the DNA TGTGCCAGCAGTTTCACTGATAGCAATCAGCCCCAGCATTTT.